The 18 T cell receptor beta chains given below trace back to one sample, sequenced in a study of T cells in tumors after PD-1 blockade. TCRdb's table, derived via immunoSEQ multiplex PCR, lists solely in-frame clones and lacks some. This table holds around 51,000 clones, over 70% found once. The sequenced sample was PBMCs, obtained before anti-PD-1 treatment. The receptors were gathered from a human donor with basal cell carcinoma.

This chain joins TRBV15 and TRBJ1-6; D is possibly TRBD1 (6 bases). The CDR3 is 14 residues long. Trimming shortened V by 6 bases and J by 4 bases, and 10 bases separated the two germline ends. Germline V CDR1 and CDR2: LNHNV, YYDKDF (reference sequence). CDR3 protein: CATRLDSYNSPLHF. Written as DNA, the CDR3 is TGTGCCACCAGATTGGACAGTTATAATTCACCCCTCCACTTT.

V usage is TRBV30 and J usage is TRBJ1-1; unclear D gene. Germline values: CDR1 GTSNPN, CDR2 SVGIG (reference sequence). Trimming cost V 0 bases and J 0 bases, with 17 bases left between them. The CDR3 length is 17 residues. The CDR3 reads CAWSVPSRYRVNTEAFF. For the CDR3, the DNA is TGTGCCTGGAGTGTACCGTCGCGGTACCGGGTGAACACTGAAGCTTTCTTT. The complete variable domain, with remaining parts taken from reference TRBV30 and TRBJ1-1, reads SQTIHQWPATLVQPVGSPLSLECTVEGTSNPNLYWYRQAAGRGLQLLFYSVGIGQISSEVPQNLSASRPQDRQFILSSKKLLLSDSGFYLCAWSVPSRYRVNTEAFFGQGTRLTVV.

This clone was recorded once. V and J are TRBV6-4 and TRBJ1-2; no definite D call. Trimming pared 0 bases from V and 3 bases from J, leaving 8 bases between. This CDR3 is 14 amino acids long. The germline V gene encodes CDR1 MRHNA and CDR2 SNTAGT. Here the CDR3 reads CASSDSGGDYGYTF. The CDR3 DNA reads TGTGCCAGCAGTGACTCGGGCGGGGACTATGGCTACACCTTC.

A note on this clone: Because the CDR3 is missing its conserved closing phenylalanine or tryptophan, this is likely a read error. The V and J genes are TRBV30 and TRBJ1-2; TRBD1 is a possible D gene (5 bases). CDR3 length equals 15 residues. Looked up from germline, CDR1 is GTSNPN and CDR2 is SVGIG (reference sequence). V was cut by 2 bases and J by 0 bases, with 13 bases left in between. The CDR3 nucleotides read TGTGCCTGGAGTCCAGACCGGGGACCTAACTATGGCTACACCCTC. Translating gives CAWSPDRGPNYGYTL.

Here the CDR3 DNA reads TGTGCCATCAGTGAGTCAGTTATTCAGGGGGCGCATGGAGAAAAACTGTTTTTT. It yields the protein CAISESVIQGAHGEKLFF. This chain links TRBV10-3 with TRBJ1-4, with TRBD1 matching 8 bases. Germline V lookup: CDR1 ENHRY, CDR2 SYGVKD. V shed 0 bases and J 8 bases; nucleotides not matched to a gene: 14. This CDR3 contains 18 residues.

In regard to this clone: Germline is not matched at one junction end, which may reflect a read error. This chain links TRBV30 with TRBJ1-1, with D uncertain. Germline V gene data show CDR1 as GTSNPN and CDR2 as SVGIG (reference sequence). The CDR3 is made up of 15 amino acids. The CDR3 region has the DNA TGTGCTTGGAGTGAAGAACTCTCGGGGAACACTGAAGCTTTCTTT. Translating it yields CAWSEELSGNTEAFF.

This chain joins TRBV7-9 and TRBJ2-1; TRBD2 matches 12 bases. Germline V lookup: CDR1 SEHNR, CDR2 FQNEAQ (reference sequence). After removal of 2 bases from V and 9 bases from J, the junction contained 2 bases not matched to a gene. There are 14 residues in the CDR3. The CDR3 is CASSLPLAGGEQFF. DNA for the CDR3: TGTGCCAGCAGCTTACCACTAGCGGGGGGTGAGCAGTTCTTC.

The rearrangement links TRBV7-9 to TRBJ2-7, with D possibly being TRBD2 (5 bases). Germline CDR1 and CDR2: SEHNR and FQNEAQ (reference sequence). The CDR3 contains 13 residues. The V end was cut by 3 bases, the J end by 6 bases, with 12 bases between. The CDR3 spells CASSLESGSEQYF. The DNA of the CDR3 is TGTGCCAGCAGCTTGGAGTCGGGAAGCGAGCAGTACTTC.

The chain has TRBV30 and TRBJ1-4; tentatively, D is TRBD1 (6 bases). Deletions cut 0 bases from V and 7 bases from J, with 15 bases between. Germline CDR1 GTSNPN, CDR2 SVGIG (reference sequence). CDR3 length equals 15 residues. The CDR3 nucleotides read TGTGCCTGGAGTGTACCGCCAGGGGCGGGTGAAAAACTGTTTTTT. It yields the protein CAWSVPPGAGEKLFF.

The chain has TRBV6-5 and TRBJ1-4; weak D call: TRBD1 (6 bases). Germline values: CDR1 MNHEY, CDR2 SVGAGI. The CDR3 is made up of 15 amino acids. The V and J ends lost 0 bases and 8 bases respectively, with 13 bases between them. CDR3 bases: TGTGCCAGCAGTTACTCGGGTAGGGGGAAAGAAAAACTGTTTTTT. The encoded protein is CASSYSGRGKEKLFF.

In its sample, this clone was seen a few times. The genes are TRBV4-1 and TRBJ2-2; TRBD1 matches at 9 bases. This CDR3 is built from 18 residues. Per germline, CDR1 MGHRA and CDR2 YSYEKL. J gave up 8 bases and V 5 bases, and 18 bases lay outside the gene matches. DNA for the CDR3: TGCGCCAGCAGCTTTTACCCTTCCGGGACAGGGAGGGGAGGGGAGCTGTTTTTT. Translated, it gives CASSFYPSGTGRGGELFF.

The genes are TRBV15 and TRBJ2-5, with a tentative D call TRBD1 (6 bases). This CDR3 has 13 residues. V lost 7 bases and J 4 bases, leaving 13 bases between the germline ends. CDR1 and CDR2 from the germline V gene are LNHNV and YYDKDF (reference sequence). DNA of the CDR3: TGTGCCACCAACGCAGGGGATTCAGAGACCCAGTACTTC. It translates to CATNAGDSETQYF.

Notes on this clone: The germline gene is not matched at one end of the junction; a read error may be the cause. The chain employs TRBV6-1 and TRBJ2-7; 8 nucleotides line up with TRBD2. The CDR3 length is 14 residues. Germline values: CDR1 MNHNS, CDR2 SASEGT. CDR3 in amino acids: CASSEVAGTYEQYF. The CDR3 region has the DNA TGTGCCAGCAGTGAGGTAGCGGGGACCTATGAGCAGTACTTC.

V and J are TRBV9 and TRBJ1-4, with 8 positions matching TRBD1. This CDR3 contains 15 residues. J gave up 8 bases and V 0 bases, and 6 bases lay outside the gene matches. Germline lookup yields CDR1 SGDLS and CDR2 YYNGEE. CDR3 loop: CASSVETGAREKLFF. The CDR3 DNA sequence: TGTGCCAGCAGCGTAGAGACAGGGGCGAGGGAAAAACTGTTTTTT.

The gene calls are TRBV7-8 and TRBJ1-5; D unresolved. Trimming pared 5 bases from V and 3 bases from J, leaving 11 bases between. This CDR3 comprises 14 residues. CDR1 SGHVS and CDR2 FQNEAQ come from the germline V gene. The CDR3 region is CASSPKPNNQPQHF. The CDR3 region has the DNA TGTGCCAGCAGCCCCAAGCCGAACAATCAGCCCCAGCATTTT.

The rearrangement links TRBV5-6 to TRBJ1-1; the D gene is possibly TRBD1 (5 bases). Germline V gives CDR1 SGHDT, CDR2 YYEEEE. Trimming pared 3 bases from V and 1 base from J, leaving 10 bases between. CDR3 length: 14 residues. The CDR3 here is CASSSLDRNTEAFF. In DNA form, the CDR3 reads TGTGCCAGCAGCTCCTTAGACAGGAACACTGAAGCTTTCTTT.

The V gene is TRBV3-1 (or the pseudogene TRBV3-2), the J gene TRBJ2-3; D remains ambiguous. V lost 0 bases, J lost 4 bases, and 8 bases lay in between. This CDR3 comprises 14 residues. Germline assignment: CDR1 LGHDT and CDR2 YNNKEL (reference sequence). CDR3 sequence (DNA): TGTGCCAGCAGCCAAGATTGGGCAGCAGATACGCAGTATTTT. Its translation: CASSQDWAADTQYF.

This clone showed up just once. The DNA of the CDR3 is TGTGCCATCAGGGCCGGGGGCGCGGAAGCTAACGAGCAGTACTTC. Translation: CAIRAGGAEANEQYF. The chain links TRBV10-3 to TRBJ2-7; D possibly matches TRBD1 or TRBD2 (6 bases each). Trimming pared 6 bases from V and 5 bases from J, leaving 20 bases between. CDR3 length: 15 amino acids. The germline gives CDR1 ENHRY, CDR2 SYGVKD.